This T cell receptor beta chain is drawn from a study of CDR3 diversity in severe acne. TCRdb ran MiXCR on the PCR reads and lists one entry per CDR3 protein. The table records about 97,000 distinct CDR3 sequences, about half of them present only once. Germline-derived CDR1 and CDR2 are SGDLS and YYNGEE. Germline trimming cut 0 bases from V and 6 bases from J; bases unmatched to any gene: 5. The CDR3 consists of 15 residues. Sequencing was performed on blood. The source is a male donor with acne. The V call is TRBV9, the J call TRBJ1-5; 8 nucleotides align to TRBD1. DNA for the CDR3: TGTGCCAGCAGCGTAGGGGACAGGCTGGGTCAGCCCCAGCATTTT. Translating it yields CASSVGDRLGQPQHF. Filled out from reference TRBV9 and TRBJ1-5, the complete variable domain reads DSGVTQTPKHLITATGQRVTLRCSPRSGDLSVYWYQQSLDQGLQFLIQYYNGEERAKGNILERFSAQQFPDLHSELNLSSLELGDSALYFCASSVGDRLGQPQHFGDGTRLSIL.